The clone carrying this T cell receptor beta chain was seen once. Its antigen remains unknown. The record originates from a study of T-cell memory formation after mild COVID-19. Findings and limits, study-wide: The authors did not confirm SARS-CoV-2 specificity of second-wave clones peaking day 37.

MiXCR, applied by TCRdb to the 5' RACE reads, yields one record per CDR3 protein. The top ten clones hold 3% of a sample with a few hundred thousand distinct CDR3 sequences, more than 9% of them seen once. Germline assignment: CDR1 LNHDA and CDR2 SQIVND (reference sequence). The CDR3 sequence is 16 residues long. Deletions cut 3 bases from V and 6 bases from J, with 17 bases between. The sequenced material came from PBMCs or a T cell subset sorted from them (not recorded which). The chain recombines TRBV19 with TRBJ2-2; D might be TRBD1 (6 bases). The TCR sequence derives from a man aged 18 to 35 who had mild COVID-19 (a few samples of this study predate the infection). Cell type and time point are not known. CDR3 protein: CASSIRGRGAPGELFF. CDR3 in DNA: TGTGCCAGTAGTATCCGGGGCAGGGGCGCCCCCGGGGAGCTGTTTTTT.